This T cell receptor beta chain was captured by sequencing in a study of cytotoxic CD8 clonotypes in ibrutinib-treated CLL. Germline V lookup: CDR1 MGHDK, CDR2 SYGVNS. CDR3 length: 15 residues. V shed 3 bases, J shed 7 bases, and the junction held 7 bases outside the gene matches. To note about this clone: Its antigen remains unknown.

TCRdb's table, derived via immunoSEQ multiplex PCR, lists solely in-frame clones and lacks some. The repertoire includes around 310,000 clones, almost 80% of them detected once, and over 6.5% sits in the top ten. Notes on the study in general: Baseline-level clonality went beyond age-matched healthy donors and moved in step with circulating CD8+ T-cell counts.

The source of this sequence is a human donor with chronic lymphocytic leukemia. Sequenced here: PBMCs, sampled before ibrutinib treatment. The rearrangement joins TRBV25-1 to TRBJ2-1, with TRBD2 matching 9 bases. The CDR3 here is CASSDVAGVSNEQFF. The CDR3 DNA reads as TGTGCCAGCAGTGATGTAGCGGGAGTCTCGAATGAGCAGTTCTTC.